This T cell receptor (beta chain) is drawn from a study of blood T cell repertoires in COVID-19. Study information: Samples of COVID-19 (acute and convalescent) were obtained from the United States, Italy and Spain. In each case, the material was cDNA or gDNA derived from T cells, B-cell-depleted T cells, or PBMCs.

The CDR3 extends over 14 amino acids. Trimming took off 0 bases at V and 5 bases at J, with 10 bases between the two ends. Germline-derived CDR1 and CDR2 are LGHNT and FRNRAP. Per the authors' pipeline: Reference gene primer amplification gave estimated nucleated cell counts. Generated by immunoSEQ multiplex PCR, the TCRdb table keeps only in-frame clones and is missing some. The V and J calls and the clone size are those of that table, but D and trimming were determined from the DNA. The table has hundreds of thousands of clones, around 88% seen once. This clonotype was obtained from a middle-aged man with acute or convalescent COVID-19. Material for sequencing was peripheral blood. The rearrangement uses TRBV12-5 and TRBJ1-1; the D is unclear. CDR3 residues: CASGLVPEVTEAFF. CDR3 nucleotides: TGTGCTAGTGGTTTGGTACCAGAAGTAACTGAAGCTTTCTTT.